The 31 T cell receptor beta chains listed next were all sequenced from one sample in a study of CD8+CD57+ T cells in acquired aplastic anemia. Flow cytometry had shown expanded CD8+CD57+ cells in the patients chosen for sequencing. Profiling of TCR beta VDJ combinations and CDR3 sequences used genomic DNA as template. A single record per CDR3 protein comes from TCRdb applying MiXCR to the reads. The sample holds approximately 300,000 distinct CDR3 sequences, 45% to 65% seen once. The sequenced sample consisted of sorted CD4+, CD8+, or CD8+CD57+ T cells (not recorded which) from PBMCs. Source of these receptors: a human donor with aplastic anemia.

The DNA of the CDR3 is TGCAGTGCCGGGACAGCCTATGGCTACACCTTC. It yields the protein CSAGTAYGYTF. J is TRBJ1-2 and V is TRBV20-1; 7 positions agree with TRBD1. From germline, CDR1 is DFQATT and CDR2 SNEGSKA (reference sequence). After removal of 6 bases from V and 4 bases from J, the junction contained 2 bases not matched to a gene. The CDR3 length is 11 residues.

The gene calls are TRBV7-6 and TRBJ2-3; the match to TRBD1 covers 7 bases. Looked up from germline, CDR1 is SGHVS and CDR2 is FNYEAQ. This CDR3 contains 14 residues. Trimming cost V 10 bases and J 3 bases; bases outside gene matches: 10. The CDR3 DNA sequence: TGTGCCACCAAACCGGGACAGACTACAGATACGCAGTATTTT. Protein: CATKPGQTTDTQYF.

V and J are TRBV19 and TRBJ1-1; TRBD1 is a possible D gene (5 bases). Between the trimmed V and J ends, which lost 6 bases and 4 bases, there was a span of 12 bases. In germline, CDR1 is LNHDA, CDR2 SQIVND (reference sequence). The CDR3 is 13 amino acids. CDR3 sequence reads: CASSPVGRTEAFF. CDR3 sequence (DNA): TGTGCCAGTAGCCCTGTGGGGCGCACTGAAGCTTTCTTT.

The V and J genes are TRBV5-5 and TRBJ2-7; 8 positions agree with TRBD2. Trimming at V came to 0 bases and at J to 3 bases, leaving 8 bases not matched to a gene. CDR3 length equals 16 residues. The germline V gene encodes CDR1 SGHKS and CDR2 YYEKEE (reference sequence). DNA for the CDR3: TGTGCCAGCAGCTTGGGTCTAGCGGGCGGCCGCTACGAGCAGTACTTC. Translated, it gives CASSLGLAGGRYEQYF.

V usage is TRBV24-1 and J usage is TRBJ2-2; the match to TRBD1 covers 7 bases. V gave up 4 bases and J gave up 3 bases; unmatched junction bases: 4. This CDR3 is built from 15 residues. Germline CDR1 is KGHDR and CDR2 is SFDVKD. CDR3 residues: CATSDPDRDTGELFF. In DNA form, the CDR3 reads TGTGCCACCAGTGACCCCGACAGGGACACCGGGGAGCTGTTTTTT.

The J gene is TRBJ2-7, the V gene TRBV7-8; tentatively, D is TRBD1 (5 bases). The germline V and J ends were trimmed by 10 bases and 1 base, with 14 bases remaining between them. The CDR3 runs 13 residues. Germline CDR1 SGHVS, CDR2 FQNEAQ. The CDR3 loop is CATSAAGSYEQYF. The CDR3 DNA sequence: TGTGCCACCAGTGCGGCAGGGTCCTACGAGCAGTACTTC.

Points on this clonotype: Its ends do not fully match the called genes, so a read error is possible. The chain joins TRBV12-3 or TRBV12-4 to TRBJ2-3; D uncertain. There are 14 residues in the CDR3. The CDR3 region is CASKPTGDTDAQYF. CDR3 nucleotides: TGTGCCAGCAAACCCACCGGAGACACAGATGCGCAGTATTTT.

This sequence joins TRBV20-1 and TRBJ2-3, with 8 bases matching TRBD1. CDR3 length: 13 amino acids. Trimming took 6 bases from V and 0 from J; bases not matched to a gene: 2. Looked up from germline, CDR1 is DFQATT and CDR2 is SNEGSKA (reference sequence). The CDR3 nucleotides read TGCAGTGCAGACAGGGGTAGCACAGATACGCAGTATTTT. Amino acid sequence: CSADRGSTDTQYF.

The chain uses TRBV2 and TRBJ1-2, with 8 bases that match TRBD1. The V and J ends lost 7 bases and 8 bases, in that order; junction bases with no gene match: 12. Looked up from germline, CDR1 is SNHLY and CDR2 is FYNNEI. The CDR3 has 14 residues. CDR3: CASKSDRDPAGYTF. In nucleotides, the CDR3 is TGTGCCAGCAAATCGGACAGGGATCCAGCGGGCTACACCTTC.

This chain links TRBV20-1 with TRBJ2-6, with D possibly matching TRBD1 (5 bases). Germline V CDR1 and CDR2: DFQATT, SNEGSKA (reference sequence). The CDR3 sequence is 14 residues long. The V and J ends lost 5 bases and 1 base respectively, with 9 bases between them. The CDR3 nucleotides read TGCAGTGCTTGGACACTGTCTGGGGCCAACGTCCTGACTTTC. This gives the protein CSAWTLSGANVLTF.

This sequence joins TRBV2 and TRBJ2-7, with 9 bases identical to TRBD2. CDR1 SNHLY and CDR2 FYNNEI come from the germline V gene. With 4 bases clipped from V and 3 bases from J, the junction kept 4 bases outside the gene matches. The CDR3 has 14 amino acids. The CDR3: CASSAGGGGYEQYF. The CDR3 DNA is TGTGCCAGCAGTGCCGGCGGGGGGGGCTACGAGCAGTACTTC.

V usage is TRBV10-3 and J usage is TRBJ2-5; D gene uncertain. There are 13 residues in the CDR3. The V gene lost 6 bases and the J gene lost 1 base, with 9 bases spanning the gap. Germline V gene data show CDR1 as ENHRY and CDR2 as SYGVKD. The CDR3 coding sequence is TGTGCCATCAGGGGGTCAAGCCAAGAGACCCAGTACTTC. Encoded protein: CAIRGSSQETQYF.

This sequence joins TRBV5-1 and TRBJ1-3; 8 bases map to TRBD1. V shed 0 bases, J shed 2 bases, and the junction held 1 base outside the gene matches. CDR3 length: 15 residues. Per germline, CDR1 SGHRS and CDR2 YFSETQ. This CDR3 is CASSLVQGAGNTIYF. CDR3 DNA sequence: TGCGCCAGCAGCTTGGTACAGGGGGCTGGAAACACCATATATTTT.

This chain joins TRBV29-1 and TRBJ2-3; D not certain. Germline V gives CDR1 SQVTM, CDR2 ANQGSEA. The CDR3 has 14 amino acids. Trimming pared 4 bases from V and 3 bases from J, leaving 14 bases between. The CDR3 sequence: CSVGLGIRTDTQYF. Written as DNA, the CDR3 is TGCAGCGTTGGACTGGGGATAAGGACAGATACGCAGTATTTT.

The genes are TRBV11-1 and TRBJ2-7, with TRBD2 identical over 7 bases. With V trimmed by 5 bases and J by 2 bases, 3 bases remained unmatched. CDR1 and CDR2 from the germline V gene are SGHAT and FQDESV (reference sequence). CDR3 length: 13 residues. The CDR3 loop is CASSPAGPYEQYF. The CDR3, as DNA: TGTGCCAGCAGCCCAGCGGGGCCCTACGAGCAGTACTTC.

Note on this clonotype: This may stem from a read error, because a much larger clone lies one nucleotide away. This chain uses TRBV7-8 with TRBJ2-7, with D unresolved. Germline V CDR1 and CDR2: SGHVS, FQNEAQ. The CDR3 is made up of 16 amino acids. V lost 3 bases and J 0 bases, leaving 15 bases between the germline ends. This chain's CDR3 is CASSLKQTGISYEQYF. DNA of the CDR3: TGTGCCAGCAGCTTGAAGCAGACTGGGATCTCCTACGAGCAGTACTTC.

As concerns this clonotype: Given a much more abundant clone one base away, this may be a read error. The chain joins TRBV6-1 to TRBJ1-1; the D is unclear. V dropped 7 bases and J dropped 8 bases, with 20 bases sitting between them. The V gene's germline CDR1 is MNHNS and CDR2 SASEGT. This CDR3 has 14 amino acids. CDR3 amino acids: CASTPPLSRIEAFF. The CDR3 nucleotides read TGTGCCAGCACCCCCCCCCTCAGTCGAATAGAAGCTTTCTTT.

V gene TRBV7-8 combines with J gene TRBJ2-7; 9 bases fit TRBD2. There are 14 residues in the CDR3. The J segment lost 7 bases and the V segment lost 2 bases, leaving 6 bases of the junction unmatched. The V gene's germline CDR1 is SGHVS and CDR2 FQNEAQ. The chain's CDR3 is CASSLLAGMGEQYF. DNA for the CDR3: TGTGCCAGCAGCTTACTAGCGGGGATGGGAGAGCAGTACTTC.

This clonotype appeared many times. The V and J genes are TRBV19 and TRBJ2-7, with D tentatively TRBD1 or TRBD2 (5 bases each). Looked up from germline, CDR1 is LNHDA and CDR2 is SQIVND (reference sequence). The CDR3 length is 11 residues. The V end was cut by 3 bases, the J end by 9 bases, with 9 bases between. The CDR3 spells CASSMGERQYF. The CDR3 nucleotides read TGTGCCAGTAGTATGGGGGAGCGGCAGTACTTC. Looking up the rest from reference TRBV19 and TRBJ2-7 gives the full variable domain: DGGITQSPKYLFRKEGQNVTLSCEQNLNHDAMYWYRQDPGQGLRLIYYSQIVNDFQKGDIAEGYSVSREKKESFPLTVTSAQKNPTAFYLCASSMGERQYFGPGTRLTVT.

This chain connects TRBV24-1 to TRBJ2-2, with no clear D. Germline CDR1 reads KGHDR; CDR2 reads SFDVKD. The CDR3 length is 14 residues. With 4 bases removed from V and 2 bases from J, the gap between germline ends came to 7 bases. CDR3 residues: CATSESTNTGELFF. As DNA, the CDR3 is TGTGCCACCAGTGAATCAACAAACACCGGGGAGCTGTTTTTT.

The rearrangement links TRBV7-3 to TRBJ2-7, with D hard to call. CDR3 length: 14 residues. From germline, CDR1 is SGHTA and CDR2 FQGTGA. The ends were cut back, 4 bases at V and 1 base at J, with 11 bases in the middle. The CDR3 coding sequence is TGTGCCAGCAGCTCAACGGCCAATTCCTACGAGCAGTACTTC. This gives the protein CASSSTANSYEQYF.

To note about this clonotype: This clone may be a read error of a much larger clone one base away. The DNA for the CDR3 is TGTGCCAGCAGGGGGGCGGGGACACCTGGGGAGACCCAGTACTTC. Translating it yields CASRGAGTPGETQYF. The genes are TRBV6-5 and TRBJ2-5, with D possibly called TRBD1 or TRBD2 (6 bases each). Trimming removed 6 bases at V and 5 bases at J, with 19 bases between. This CDR3 has 15 amino acids. CDR1 is MNHEY, CDR2 SVGAGI, per germline.

The J gene is TRBJ1-2, the V gene TRBV6-5, with TRBD1 matching over 7 bases. Unmatched junction bases numbered 12, after V lost 0 bases and J lost 8 bases. The germline V gene has CDR1 MNHEY and CDR2 SVGAGI. The CDR3 has 16 residues. In DNA, the CDR3 is TGTGCCAGCAGTTACTCTCCGGGACAGCAGCGTGGCGGCTACACCTTC. This encodes CASSYSPGQQRGGYTF.

Many counts were recorded for this clonotype. The chain carries TRBV20-1 and TRBJ1-5; no clear D gene. With 2 bases removed from V and 2 bases from J, the gap between germline ends came to 7 bases. Germline V gene sequence: CDR1 DFQATT, CDR2 SNEGSKA (reference sequence). The CDR3 runs to 13 residues. The CDR3 protein is CSARSDGNQPQHF. CDR3 sequence (DNA): TGCAGTGCTAGATCAGATGGCAATCAGCCCCAGCATTTT.

In its sample, this clonotype was seen many times. This may come from a read error, since a much larger clone is one base off. The chain has TRBV20-1 and TRBJ1-5, with D unclear. The CDR3 spans 13 residues. Germline V gene lookup returns CDR1 DFQATT and CDR2 SNEGSKA (reference sequence). CDR3 residues: CSAKDPMVSGAYF. The CDR3 coding sequence is TGCAGTGCTAAAGATCCGATGGTGTCTGGTGCCTATTTT.

The chain couples TRBV20-1 to TRBJ2-3, with unresolved D. CDR3 length: 16 residues. V was shortened by 0 bases and J by 5 bases, with 18 bases between the two germline ends. Germline-derived CDR1 and CDR2 are DFQATT and SNEGSKA (reference sequence). This CDR3 reads CSAREAPVVVIDTQYF. In nucleotides, the CDR3 is TGCAGTGCTAGAGAGGCCCCTGTGGTAGTTATAGATACGCAGTATTTT.

This sequence joins TRBV5-1 and TRBJ1-2; D remains unclear. CDR1 and CDR2 (germline): SGHRS, YFSETQ. The CDR3 sequence is 14 residues long. V lost 5 bases, J lost 7 bases, and 18 bases lay in between. This CDR3 reads CASSSESKSGGYTF. DNA of the CDR3: TGCGCCAGCAGTTCGGAGTCGAAATCGGGTGGCTACACCTTC.

The V gene is TRBV6-6, the J gene TRBJ1-2, with 8 bases identical to TRBD1. Germline CDR1 MNHNY, CDR2 SVGAGI (reference sequence). V trimming: 2 bases; J trimming: 13 bases; junction bases outside the gene matches: 9. The CDR3 covers 13 residues. The DNA of the CDR3 is TGTGCCAGCAGTTACATATCAACAGGGGGTTTCACCTTC. This codes for CASSYISTGGFTF.

The chain combines TRBV2 with TRBJ1-6; 7 bases are shared with TRBD1. Germline assignment: CDR1 SNHLY and CDR2 FYNNEI. Trimming cost V 8 bases and J 9 bases; bases outside gene matches: 10. This CDR3 is 14 amino acids long. For the CDR3, the DNA is TGTGCCAGCGGGGGACAGACGCGTACTTCACCCCTCCACTTT. As protein: CASGGQTRTSPLHF.

This clonotype was counted only a few times. The V call is TRBV7-2, the J call TRBJ1-1; TRBD1 matches 7 bases. The CDR3 runs to 13 residues. Looked up from germline, CDR1 is SGHTA and CDR2 is FQGNSA. V gave up 7 bases and J gave up 4 bases; unmatched junction bases: 6. The CDR3 region is CASTLQGSTEAFF. The DNA for the CDR3 is TGTGCCAGCACCCTACAGGGGTCCACTGAAGCTTTCTTT.

V is TRBV9 and J is TRBJ2-7; D is uncertain. Germline assignment: CDR1 SGDLS and CDR2 YYNGEE. Trimming cost V 0 bases and J 6 bases, with 10 bases left between them. The CDR3 sequence is 13 residues long. CDR3 sequence: CASSVVDGREQYF. CDR3 nucleotides: TGTGCCAGCAGCGTAGTGGACGGTCGCGAGCAGTACTTC.